The T cell receptor (beta chain) described here comes from a study of shared clonotypes between healthy human individuals. Only a few counts were recorded for this clone. CD4+ cell separation produced CD45RA+ naive and CD45RA-negative memory subsets. Per the study methods: Quality scores were absent from the junction-only immunoSEQ sequences, so filtering differed. Assay used: immunoSEQ multiplex PCR; TCRdb lists only in-frame clones, some missing. That table furnishes V, J and clone size, whereas the DNA furnished D and trimming. The table has 170,000 or so clones, around 63% seen once. Germline V gives CDR1 SGHNT, CDR2 YENEEA. The V and J ends lost 0 bases and 10 bases, in that order; junction bases with no gene match: 7. This CDR3 has 15 amino acids.

The chain has TRBV11-3 and TRBJ2-1; 9 bases fit TRBD1. The origin of this receptor is a man under 40 in good health. The sample taken for sequencing was memory CD4+ T cells sorted from blood. Subset described: CD45RA-negative fraction. The CDR3 loop reads CASSLEGTGFHEQFF. The CDR3 DNA reads as TGTGCCAGCAGCTTAGAAGGGACAGGGTTTCACGAGCAGTTCTTC.